This paragraph reports one T cell receptor (beta chain). Its specificity is unknown. The data originate from a study of CD8 T cells in ankylosing spondylitis. The study's findings and limits: In ankylosing spondylitis blood, a motif of seven or eight highly homologous TCR beta variants appeared characteristic. Disease-linked clones were found to be CD8+ and relatively rare in peripheral blood. Both synovial fluid and blood in reactive arthritis had previously been reported to carry some motif variants. Researchers reportedly found disease-linked clones significantly enriched in matched ankylosing spondylitis synovial fluid.

Germline CDR1 reads DFQATT; CDR2 reads SNEGSKA (reference sequence). The CDR3 runs to 14 residues. V lost 6 bases, J lost 1 base, and 15 bases lay in between. Scientists made TCR beta libraries using quantitative 5'-RACE with molecular barcodes. TCRdb analysed the 5' RACE reads with MiXCR anew, one entry per CDR3 protein. Here the sample spans hundreds of thousands of distinct CDR3 sequences, roughly a quarter being singletons. The sequencing sample was made of blood, either unsorted or a sorted T cell fraction (not recorded which). The rearrangement uses TRBV20-1 and TRBJ2-5; D may be TRBD2 (5 bases). The receptor was derived from a male donor with ankylosing spondylitis. This CDR3 reads CSATRVRGQETQYF. The CDR3 DNA is TGCAGTGCCACTAGGGTTCGCGGCCAAGAGACCCAGTACTTC.